Following are 31 T cell receptor beta chains from one sample sequenced in a study of shared clonotypes between healthy human individuals. Clones were read by immunoSEQ multiplex PCR, and TCRdb kept only the in-frame ones, dropping some. The sample yields 75,000 to 100,000 clones, roughly 45% seen once. Sequencing was carried out using PBMCs. The receptors here all came from a woman aged 40 to 50 in good health. Some clones in this sample may be carry-over from other donors' samples.

This clone has only one observation. The chain links TRBV6-6 to TRBJ2-7, with D perhaps TRBD1 or TRBD2 (6 bases each). The germline V gene has CDR1 MNHNY and CDR2 SVGAGI (reference sequence). CDR3 length: 14 residues. V lost 7 bases and J lost 3, with 16 bases in between. The chain's CDR3 is CASKEGWGHYEQYF. The CDR3 DNA follows: TGTGCCAGCAAGGAGGGCTGGGGGCACTACGAGCAGTACTTC.

About this clone itself: This sequence may be a read error, since a much larger clone differs from it by one base. This chain uses TRBV6-1 with TRBJ2-1; tentative D call: TRBD2 (5 bases). The germline V gene encodes CDR1 MNHNS and CDR2 SASEGT. This CDR3 has 12 amino acids. The DNA of the CDR3 is TGTGCCAGCCTGACTATAGAATGGGAGCAGCTCTTC. This sequence encodes CASLTIEWEQLF.

This chain links TRBV30 with TRBJ1-2; TRBD1 might be the D (5 bases). Germline CDR1 GTSNPN, CDR2 SVGIG (reference sequence). V was pared by 4 bases and J by 5 bases, with 11 bases between. The CDR3 contains 12 residues. CDR3 protein: CAWKGGDYGYTF. The CDR3 bases are TGTGCCTGGAAGGGAGGGGATTATGGCTACACCTTC.

This clone has more than one count but fewer than ten. A far larger clone is off by one base, so a read error is likely. The rearrangement links TRBV25-1 to TRBJ2-7, with 10 nucleotides matching TRBD1. V was pared by 8 bases and J by 2 bases, with 0 bases of the junction left unmatched. There are 12 residues in the CDR3. Per the germline V gene, CDR1 is MGHDK and CDR2 is SYGVNS. The CDR3 DNA reads as TGTGCCAGCGGGACAGGGGCCTACGAGCAGTACTTC. Its translation: CASGTGAYEQYF.

This chain links TRBV2 with TRBJ2-1, with D uncertain. CDR1 is SNHLY and CDR2 is FYNNEI in the germline V gene. This CDR3 has 12 residues. With 7 bases removed from V and 9 bases from J, the gap between germline ends came to 13 bases. As DNA, the CDR3 is TGTGCCAGCACGAAGACTGTGGTTGAGCAGTTCTTC. It translates to CASTKTVVEQFF.

For this clone: This may be a read error: a much more frequent sequence differs by one nucleotide. The genes are TRBV29-1 and TRBJ1-5; possibly TRBD1 for D (6 bases). The CDR3 has 12 amino acids. Trimming stripped 6 bases from V and 4 bases from J, with 10 bases between. The germline V gene has CDR1 SQVTM and CDR2 ANQGSEA. The CDR3 sequence is CSVRGQNQPQHF. The CDR3 DNA follows: TGCAGCGTCCGAGGACAGAATCAGCCCCAGCATTTT.

This clone was seen only a few times. The chain combines TRBV27 with TRBJ2-1, with D unclear. V was trimmed by 2 bases and J by 0 bases, leaving 2 bases between them. The length of the CDR3 is 13 residues. The germline V gene encodes CDR1 MNHEY and CDR2 SMNVEV (reference sequence). The CDR3 spells CASSLDSYNEQFF. As DNA, the CDR3 is TGTGCCAGCAGTTTAGACTCCTACAATGAGCAGTTCTTC.

The chain uses TRBV5-1 and TRBJ1-2; 10 nucleotides align to TRBD1. This CDR3 region has 15 residues. In germline, CDR1 is SGHRS, CDR2 YFSETQ. V dropped 7 bases and J dropped 8; count of bases not matched to a gene: 14. CDR3 residues: CASGRTGTGEGGYTF. For the CDR3, the DNA is TGCGCCAGCGGTCGGACCGGGACAGGGGAGGGCGGCTACACCTTC.

As regards this clone: A single base is all that separates this from a far larger clone, so a read error is likely. At the DNA level, this CDR3 is encoded by other sequences in the same sample as well. The V call is TRBV6-6, the J call TRBJ1-3; D gene unclear. Germline V gene sequence: CDR1 MNHNY, CDR2 SVGAGI (reference sequence). The CDR3 covers 15 residues. Here the CDR3 reads CASSYSLPSGNTIYF. The CDR3 DNA is TGTGCCAGCAGTTACTCCCTGCCCTCTGGAAACACCATATACTTT.

The rearrangement uses TRBV2 and TRBJ2-5; D ambiguous. The V end was cut by 4 bases, the J end by 4 bases, with 10 bases between. Looked up from germline, CDR1 is SNHLY and CDR2 is FYNNEI. This CDR3 is built from 13 residues. This chain's CDR3 is CASSGRGGETQYF. The CDR3 nucleotides read TGTGCCAGCAGTGGCAGAGGTGGAGAGACCCAGTACTTC.

This chain joins TRBV10-3 and TRBJ2-7, with D perhaps TRBD2 (7 bases). Germline CDR1 ENHRY, CDR2 SYGVKD. This CDR3 spans 13 amino acids. V lost 4 bases, J lost 6 bases, and 13 bases lay in between. The CDR3 here is CAISGAGEGEQYF. CDR3 bases: TGTGCCATCAGTGGTGCAGGGGAGGGCGAGCAGTACTTC.

The rearrangement joins TRBV20-1 to TRBJ2-5, with unresolved D. Matching the DNA end better, TRBJ2-7 makes the J call doubtful. This CDR3 region has 10 residues. Looked up from germline, CDR1 is DFQATT and CDR2 is SNEGSKA (reference sequence). The CDR3 bases are TGCAGTGCCCCAATCTACGAGCAGTACTTC. It codes for CSAPIYEQYF.

This rearrangement joins TRBV30 to TRBJ2-5; 11 bases align to TRBD2. The J call may not be correct, given that the DNA end is closer to TRBJ2-7. Looked up from germline, CDR1 is GTSNPN and CDR2 is SVGIG (reference sequence). The length of the CDR3 is 13 residues. The DNA for the CDR3 is TGTGCCTGGGAATTAGCGGGAGGGTACGAGCAGTACTTC. This translates into CAWELAGGYEQYF.

This clone has a count of ten or more. CDR3 bases: TGTGCCAGCAGCCTGGGGGTGGGTCAGCCCCAGCATTTT. It specifies CASSLGVGQPQHF. The rearrangement uses TRBV7-9 and TRBJ1-5, with a possible D match to TRBD1 (5 bases). The V end lost 5 bases, the J end lost 6 bases, and 11 bases lay between the germline ends. Per the germline V gene, CDR1 is SEHNR and CDR2 is FQNEAQ (reference sequence). This CDR3 region has 13 residues.

This chain links TRBV6-5 with TRBJ1-1; 7 bases fit TRBD1. Germline-derived CDR1 and CDR2 are MNHEY and SVGAGI. V was clipped by 6 bases and J by 0 bases; unmatched bases: 4. The CDR3 has 14 residues. CDR3 sequence reads: CASRERGLNTEAFF. The CDR3 coding sequence is TGTGCCAGCAGAGAAAGGGGGCTGAACACTGAAGCTTTCTTT.

The chain employs TRBV30 and TRBJ1-2, with 9 bases aligning to TRBD1. The CDR3 is 14 residues long. V shed 2 bases, J shed 6 bases, and the junction held 7 bases outside the gene matches. Per the germline V gene, CDR1 is GTSNPN and CDR2 is SVGIG (reference sequence). The CDR3 DNA sequence: TGTGCCTGGAGTTACCACGGGACAGGGAATGGCTACACCTTC. This codes for CAWSYHGTGNGYTF.

As to this clone: One base separates it from a far larger clone, so it is likely a read error. The chain's CDR3 is CSVVGNTEAFF. CDR3 bases: TGCAGCGTTGTAGGGAACACTGAAGCTTTCTTT. This chain uses TRBV29-1 with TRBJ1-1; D remains ambiguous. In germline, CDR1 is SQVTM, CDR2 ANQGSEA. The V end lost 4 bases, the J end lost 1 base, and 4 bases lay between the germline ends. CDR3 length: 11 residues.

The rearrangement links TRBV20-1 to TRBJ2-3; 7 bases fit TRBD2. This CDR3 is 11 amino acids long. With V trimmed by 7 bases and J by 10 bases, 8 bases remained unmatched. Germline V CDR1 and CDR2: DFQATT, SNEGSKA (reference sequence). The CDR3 DNA reads TGCAGTGTTCCCAGCGGGACGGCGCAGTATTTT. Protein: CSVPSGTAQYF.

The rearrangement uses TRBV6-6 and TRBJ1-1; no clear D gene. Germline CDR1 is MNHNY and CDR2 is SVGAGI (reference sequence). Trimming removed 7 bases from V and 4 bases from J, with 10 bases in between. The CDR3 has 12 amino acids. The CDR3: CASTQRSTEAFF. The CDR3 DNA reads as TGTGCCAGCACTCAACGGAGCACTGAAGCTTTCTTT.

V is TRBV27 and J is TRBJ2-3, with D possibly being TRBD2 (6 bases). Trimming removed 6 bases at V and 1 base at J, with 11 bases between. This CDR3 has 14 amino acids. CDR1 and CDR2 from the germline V gene are MNHEY and SMNVEV (reference sequence). The CDR3, as DNA: TGTGCCAGCAGCCGGGGACTCGGCACAGATACGCAGTATTTT. Its translation is CASSRGLGTDTQYF.

This clone appeared many times. Other DNA sequences in the same sample also yield this CDR3. This chain links TRBV30 with TRBJ2-3; D unresolved. The CDR3 has 14 residues. V was cut by 1 base and J by 5 bases, with 13 bases left in between. The germline CDR1 and CDR2 sequences are GTSNPN and SVGIG (reference sequence). CDR3 amino acids: CAWSDHGEVDTQYF. CDR3 DNA sequence: TGTGCCTGGAGTGACCACGGAGAGGTAGATACGCAGTATTTT.

About this clone itself: With a much larger clone just one base away, this may be a read error. The V gene is TRBV9, the J gene TRBJ2-7; 7 bases map to TRBD2. The CDR3 has 13 amino acids. The germline V gene encodes CDR1 SGDLS and CDR2 YYNGEE. The ends lost 5 bases at V and 4 bases at J; junction bases unmatched: 6. As DNA, the CDR3 is TGTGCCAGCAGACTCACTAGCGAGTACGAGCAGTACTTC. It specifies CASRLTSEYEQYF.

This rearrangement joins TRBV18 to TRBJ1-3; D is unresolved. Germline CDR1 reads KGHSH; CDR2 reads LQKENI. The CDR3 is 16 residues long. Trimming stripped 2 bases from V and 0 bases from J, with 11 bases between. CDR3 in amino acids: CASSPAPPPSGNTIYF. For the CDR3, the DNA is TGTGCCAGCTCACCAGCTCCTCCCCCCTCTGGAAACACCATATATTTT. Drawing the rest from reference TRBV18 and TRBJ1-3, the complete variable domain is NAGVMQNPRHLVRRRGQEARLRCSPMKGHSHVYWYRQLPEEGLKFMVYLQKENIIDESGMPKERFSAEFPKEGPSILRIQQVVRGDSAAYFCASSPAPPPSGNTIYFGEGSWLTVV.

This clone showed up just a few times. A far larger clone is off by one base, so a read error is likely. This rearrangement joins TRBV29-1 to TRBJ1-1; D is undetermined. V shed 4 bases and J shed 4 bases, with 10 bases lying between them. This CDR3 comprises 12 residues. Germline V CDR1 and CDR2: SQVTM, ANQGSEA. The DNA for the CDR3 is TGCAGCGTTGGTTTCAGCCGCACTGAAGCTTTCTTT. Translating gives CSVGFSRTEAFF.

This clone was detected only a few times. Other DNA sequences in this sample translate to the same CDR3. The chain is built from TRBV30 and TRBJ1-1, with D hard to call. The ends were cut back, 2 bases at V and 4 bases at J, with 11 bases in the middle. The length of the CDR3 is 13 residues. Germline V CDR1 and CDR2: GTSNPN, SVGIG (reference sequence). The CDR3, as DNA: TGTGCCTGGAGTAGCGGCGGGGTCACTGAAGCTTTCTTT. This translates into CAWSSGGVTEAFF.

This clone has just a few counts. The genes are TRBV7-2 and TRBJ2-4, with 11 bases identical to TRBD2. Trimming cost V 1 base and J 14 bases; bases outside gene matches: 10. The CDR3 runs 15 residues. Germline CDR1 is SGHTA and CDR2 is FQGNSA. CDR3 sequence reads: CASSLDQNRLAGKYF. CDR3 DNA: TGTGCCAGCAGCTTAGACCAAAATAGACTAGCGGGAAAGTACTTC.

This clone was detected many times. Other DNA sequences of this sample code for an identical CDR3. V usage is TRBV10-3 and J usage is TRBJ2-5; the D gene is possibly TRBD2 (6 bases). Germline V CDR1 and CDR2: ENHRY, SYGVKD. V was clipped by 0 bases and J by 2 bases, with 10 bases between them. This CDR3 region has 15 residues. For the CDR3, the DNA is TGTGCCATCAGTGAGTCGGGGGGAGTACAAGAGACCCAGTACTTC. Its protein product is CAISESGGVQETQYF.

The chain joins TRBV5-1 to TRBJ2-7; a weak D match, TRBD2 (6 bases). Germline V gene data show CDR1 as SGHRS and CDR2 as YFSETQ. Trimming removed 0 bases at V and 3 bases at J, with 13 bases between. CDR3 length: 15 amino acids. CDR3 coding DNA: TGCGCCAGCAGCTTGGCCCTTACGGGGGACTACGAGCAGTACTTC. Translation gives CASSLALTGDYEQYF.

The chain has TRBV27 and TRBJ1-5; TRBD1 matches 9 bases. Germline trimming cut 5 bases from V and 3 bases from J; bases unmatched to any gene: 11. This CDR3 is 17 amino acids long. CDR1 and CDR2 (germline): MNHEY, SMNVEV (reference sequence). CDR3 residues: CASSPNPRDRDNQPQHF. CDR3 nucleotide sequence: TGTGCCAGCAGTCCCAACCCGAGGGACAGGGACAATCAGCCCCAGCATTTT.

This clone is labeled as medium-sized. The chain uses TRBV4-1 and TRBJ2-7; D gene uncertain. V lost 1 base and J 3 bases, leaving 7 bases between the germline ends. CDR1 MGHRA and CDR2 YSYEKL come from the germline V gene. The CDR3 has 13 residues. The CDR3 loop reads CASSQVGGYEQYF. CDR3 DNA: TGCGCCAGCAGCCAAGTAGGTGGCTACGAGCAGTACTTC.

By proportion, this clone is medium-sized (0.01 to 0.1%). V gene TRBV27 combines with J gene TRBJ2-6; D not certain. CDR1 and CDR2 from the germline V gene are MNHEY and SMNVEV (reference sequence). Trimming took 5 bases from V and 3 from J, leaving 17 bases between them. This CDR3 region has 17 residues. Written as DNA, the CDR3 is TGTGCCAGCAGTGGACCCTCCACCGTCGGTGGGGCCAACGTCCTGACTTTC. Protein: CASSGPSTVGGANVLTF.